This TCR beta chain was identified during a study of T cell changes during pregnancy in multiple sclerosis. Only in-frame clones appear in the TCRdb table, and some are missing; sequencing was by immunoSEQ multiplex PCR. The table records about 41,000 clones, roughly nine tenths of them present only once. From germline, CDR1 is SGHTA and CDR2 FQGTGA. CDR3 length equals 16 residues. Trimming took off 0 bases at V and 0 bases at J, with 11 bases between the two ends. Sequencing was performed on CD4+ T cells from peripheral blood mononuclear cells, taken in the first trimester of pregnancy. The receptor was derived from a female donor with multiple sclerosis, enrolled in a pregnancy study. The rearrangement joins TRBV7-3 to TRBJ2-5; tentatively, D is TRBD1 (5 bases). This CDR3 is CASSLTGLEYQETQYF. The CDR3 DNA is TGTGCCAGCAGCTTAACGGGGCTTGAGTACCAAGAGACCCAGTACTTC.